This passage covers 19 T cell receptor beta chains from one sample sequenced in a study of tumor-infiltrating lymphocytes in glioblastoma multiforme. Multiple V-beta primers and a C-beta primer amplified TCRB from RNA. TCRdb itself ran the multiplex PCR reads through MiXCR, one entry per CDR3 protein. This sample carries some 10,000 distinct CDR3 sequences, around 64% of them seen once, and the ten largest clones take 25% to 35%. The sequenced sample was brain tumor tissue. The receptors derive from a male donor with glioblastoma.

This clonotype was found a few times. Germline and junction disagree at one end, which may indicate a read error. The chain couples TRBV11-2 to TRBJ2-1; 7 nucleotides line up with TRBD1. The CDR3 is made up of 17 amino acids. Germline V CDR1 and CDR2: SGHAT, FQNNGV. CDR3 bases: TGCGCCAGCAGCTTGGCAGTAAGGGGGCCTTCGCGCAATGAGCAGCTCTTC. Its translation is CASSLAVRGPSRNEQLF.

The J gene is TRBJ2-7, the V gene TRBV6-1; D possibly corresponds to TRBD2 (6 bases). Germline assignment: CDR1 MNHNS and CDR2 SASEGT. Trimming left V 8 bases short and J 3 bases short, with 20 bases between. The CDR3 is made up of 15 amino acids. CDR3 in amino acids: CASVLDGRHFYEQYF. The CDR3 DNA reads TGTGCCAGCGTCCTAGATGGGAGGCACTTCTACGAGCAGTACTTC.

This chain links TRBV6-5 with TRBJ2-7; D is unclear. The CDR3 is made up of 15 amino acids. CDR1 and CDR2 (germline): MNHEY, SVGAGI. The V end was cut by 4 bases, the J end by 2 bases, with 15 bases between. CDR3 region: CASSCSAQRAYEQYF. The CDR3 DNA reads as TGTGCCAGCAGTTGCAGCGCACAAAGGGCCTACGAGCAGTACTTC.

For this clonotype: With a much larger clone just one base away, this may be a read error. This rearrangement joins TRBV12-3 or TRBV12-4 to TRBJ1-1; D gene ambiguous. Trimming pared 10 bases from V and 1 base from J, leaving 13 bases between. CDR3 length equals 13 residues. The CDR3 region has the DNA TGTGCCATCGCATGCAGACGGAACACTGAAGCTTTCTTT. This gives the protein CAIACRRNTEAFF.

Notes on this clonotype: A read error may produce the germline difference seen at one junction end. The rearrangement joins TRBV6-5 to TRBJ1-4; 8 bases line up with TRBD1. CDR3 length equals 16 residues. The germline V gene encodes CDR1 MNHEY and CDR2 SVGAGI. The CDR3 region is CASSYSSGGVREKPFF. The DNA of the CDR3 is TGTGCCAGCAGTTACTCATCAGGGGGCGTTAGAGAAAAACCGTTTTTT.

The chain joins TRBV20-1 to TRBJ2-3; 7 nucleotides match TRBD2. CDR3 length: 20 residues. CDR1 and CDR2 from the germline V gene are DFQATT and SNEGSKA (reference sequence). V shed 6 bases and J 0 bases; nucleotides not matched to a gene: 24. This CDR3 is CSASRPGLVGGPSSTDTQYF. The CDR3, as DNA: TGCAGTGCAAGTCGCCCCGGATTAGTGGGAGGGCCGAGTAGCACAGATACGCAGTATTTT.

The chain links TRBV6-1 to TRBJ2-6; perhaps TRBD1 as D (5 bases). Germline CDR1 reads MNHNS; CDR2 reads SASEGT. Trimming took off 4 bases at V and 2 bases at J, with 12 bases between the two ends. The CDR3 contains 16 residues. DNA of the CDR3: TGTGCCAGCAGTGGCCTTGCGGACACTGGGGCCAACGTCCTGACTTTC. It encodes CASSGLADTGANVLTF.

As regards this clonotype: One end of the junction does not line up with germline, which may come from a read error. The gene calls are TRBV6-2 or TRBV6-3 and TRBJ2-3; D possibly corresponds to TRBD2 (6 bases). Germline loops: CDR1 MNHEY, CDR2 SVGEGT. The CDR3 covers 14 residues. The DNA for the CDR3 is TGTGCCAGCAGCGCGGATACTAGCACAGATACGCAATATTTT. This translates into CASSADTSTDTQYF.

With respect to this clonotype: It is likely a read error, because the conserved phenylalanine at the end of the CDR3 is missing. The gene calls are TRBV6-6 and TRBJ2-1; D unresolved. The CDR3 sequence is 14 residues long. Per the germline V gene, CDR1 is MNHNY and CDR2 is SVGAGI (reference sequence). The CDR3 spells CVSSYSTYNNEQFL. The CDR3 coding sequence is TGTGTCAGCAGTTACTCCACTTATAACAATGAGCAGTTCTTG.

CDR3 in amino acids: CASSQRLLNEQFF. CDR3 coding DNA: TGCGCCAGCAGCCAAAGACTATTGAATGAGCAGTTCTTC. V gene TRBV4-1 combines with J gene TRBJ2-1; the D gene is possibly TRBD2 (5 bases). The CDR3 consists of 13 residues. Deletions cut 2 bases from V and 7 bases from J, with 9 bases between. CDR1 and CDR2 (germline): MGHRA, YSYEKL.

This clonotype was seen at least ten times. The J gene is TRBJ2-4, the V gene TRBV7-2, with D unclear. V lost 1 base, J lost 4 bases, and 14 bases lay in between. This CDR3 is 16 amino acids long. Germline lookup yields CDR1 SGHTA and CDR2 FQGNSA. The CDR3 protein is CASSLGRVVMKNIQYF. The CDR3 DNA is TGTGCCAGCAGCTTAGGTAGAGTAGTAATGAAAAACATTCAGTACTTC.

V usage is TRBV28 and J usage is TRBJ2-7; TRBD1 or TRBD2 may be the D gene (6 bases each). CDR1 MDHEN and CDR2 SYDVKM come from the germline V gene. The V and J ends lost 6 bases and 7 bases respectively, with 13 bases between them. The CDR3 consists of 12 residues. This CDR3 reads CASRGGLQEQYF. The CDR3 DNA follows: TGTGCCAGCAGAGGGGGACTCCAGGAGCAGTACTTC.

Details on this clonotype: Relative to the germline gene, one junction end is altered; a read error may explain this. The rearrangement joins TRBV4-1 to TRBJ2-4; either TRBD1 or TRBD2 may fit D (6 bases each). Germline CDR1 is MGHRA and CDR2 is YSYEKL. The CDR3 contains 15 residues. CDR3 sequence: CVSSHPNSGEDVQYF. The CDR3 DNA reads TGCGTCAGCAGCCATCCGAACTCAGGGGAGGACGTTCAGTACTTC.

Points on this clonotype: The junction differs from germline at one of its ends, possibly a read error. CDR3 residues: CTISESGQGQCF. Here the CDR3 DNA reads TGTACCATCAGTGAGTCGGGACAGGGGCAGTGCTTC. This chain joins TRBV10-3 and TRBJ2-7; 10 bases are shared with TRBD1. Germline CDR1 ENHRY, CDR2 SYGVKD. This CDR3 is built from 12 residues.

In this sample, this clonotype turned up a few times. The gene calls are TRBV11-2 and TRBJ2-1, with D possibly matching TRBD2 (6 bases). Per germline, CDR1 SGHAT and CDR2 FQNNGV. V was cut by 0 bases and J by 3 bases, with 9 bases left in between. The CDR3 contains 15 residues. CDR3 nucleotide sequence: TGTGCCAGCAGCTTAGACGGGACTCACTACAATGAGCAGTTCTTC. Residues: CASSLDGTHYNEQFF.

Concerning this clonotype: A read error may account for a junction end that differs from germline. The chain combines TRBV10-1 with TRBJ2-2, with D possibly TRBD2 on 6 matching bases. Germline V CDR1 and CDR2: WNHNN, SYGVQD (reference sequence). This CDR3 spans 11 amino acids. CDR3 nucleotides: TGCGTCAGCGGGTGCACCGGGGAGCTGTTTTTT. Its translation: CVSGCTGELFF.

This clonotype was counted between two and nine times. At one of its ends the junction is not consistent with the germline gene, which may arise from a read error. The chain carries TRBV29-1 and TRBJ1-6; 7 positions agree with TRBD1. There are 13 residues in the CDR3. The germline V gene has CDR1 SQVTM and CDR2 ANQGSEA. DNA of the CDR3: TGCTACGTTGCCAGGGACAGAGAATCACCGCTCCACTTT. Amino acid sequence: CYVARDRESPLHF.

In regard to this clonotype: The germline gene is not matched at one end of the junction; a read error may be the cause. This chain connects TRBV29-1 to TRBJ2-1; D possibly corresponds to TRBD1 (6 bases). Germline V lookup: CDR1 SQVTM, CDR2 ANQGSEA. This CDR3 is built from 15 residues. CDR3 in amino acids: CSVGLVGGSFNEQFF. Written as DNA, the CDR3 is TGCAGTGTTGGGCTTGTTGGGGGCTCCTTCAATGAGCAGTTCTTC.

The J gene is TRBJ2-7, the V gene TRBV11-1, with 9 bases matching TRBD1. CDR1 is SGHAT and CDR2 is FQDESV in the germline V gene (reference sequence). V lost 6 bases to trimming and J lost 6 bases; unmatched junction nucleotides: 6. This CDR3 contains 13 residues. The DNA for the CDR3 is TGTGCCAGCAGACGGACAGGGGATGGCGAGCAGTACTTC. The encoded protein is CASRRTGDGEQYF.